A selection of T cell receptor beta chains follows, all from one sample in a study of tissue T cells after allogeneic stem cell transplantation. Assay used: immunoSEQ multiplex PCR; TCRdb lists only in-frame clones, some missing. The sample has about 3,700 clones, approximately 50% seen once; the top ten hold 28%. The sample was tissue from the ileum, taken at autopsy. These TCRs come from a male donor older than 55 with lung cancer. The CDR3 runs from the conserved cysteine through the conserved F or W. A D gene is named only where the DNA matches it firmly. Where a row states a size, it is once, few, many or the class of an expanded clone; other rows omit it.

d_call j_call clone_size v_call cdr3_aa cdr3_nt
TRBD1 TRBJ1-1 . TRBV27 CASRAGTGILNTEAFF TGTGCCAGCAGGGCCGGGACAGGGATATTGAACACTGAAGCTTTCTTT
. TRBJ2-5 . TRBV25-1 CASSPLVGGETQYF TGTGCCAGCAGCCCCCTGGTAGGGGGGGAGACCCAGTACTTC
TRBD1 TRBJ1-1 . TRBV2 CASSTDRGPNEAFF TGTGCCAGCAGTACCGACAGGGGCCCTAATGAAGCTTTCTTT
. TRBJ1-6 . TRBV19 CASSPRPTDFTSPLHF TGTGCCAGTAGTCCACGACCGACAGACTTCACTTCACCCCTCCACTTT
. TRBJ1-1 . TRBV9 CASSWSQNTEAFF TGTGCCAGCAGTTGGAGCCAGAACACTGAAGCTTTCTTT
TRBD1 TRBJ2-1 . TRBV10-2 CASIKPGQGNEQFF TGCGCCAGCATAAAACCGGGACAGGGTAATGAGCAGTTCTTC
. TRBJ1-2 few TRBV11-2 CASSSEGRANYGYTF TGTGCCAGCAGCTCCGAGGGCAGGGCTAACTATGGCTACACCTTC
. TRBJ1-2 . TRBV5-5 CASSLEQGPNYGYTF TGTGCCAGCAGCTTGGAACAGGGTCCTAACTATGGCTACACCTTC
. TRBJ1-2 large TRBV6-1 CASSEASHVYGYTF TGTGCCAGCAGTGAGGCATCACACGTCTATGGCTACACCTTC
. TRBJ2-7 . TRBV15 CATSRPPSFTGMGVEQYF TGTGCCACCAGCAGACCACCATCCTTTACAGGGATGGGGGTCGAGCAGTACTTC
TRBD1 TRBJ1-2 once TRBV7-8 CASSWRQGGEGYTF TGTGCCAGCAGCTGGCGACAGGGGGGGGAGGGCTACACCTTC
TRBD1 TRBJ1-2 large TRBV4-1 CASSLDRANYGYTF TGCGCCAGCAGCCTAGACAGGGCCAACTATGGCTACACCTTC
TRBD2 TRBJ2-7 . TRBV5-4 CASSLAPSGGAYEQYF TGTGCCAGCAGCTTGGCCCCTAGCGGGGGGGCTTACGAGCAGTACTTC
TRBD1 TRBJ2-7 . TRBV7-3 CASSQYGGTGMYEQYF TGTGCCAGCAGCCAATATGGGGGGACAGGGATGTACGAGCAGTACTTC
. TRBJ2-7 medium-sized TRBV12-3/TRBV12-4 CASSLQGPEQYF TGTGCCAGCAGTTTACAGGGTCCGGAGCAGTACTTC
TRBD1 TRBJ1-2 . TRBV9 CASSVGQGSWGYTF TGTGCCAGCAGCGTCGGACAGGGGTCATGGGGCTACACCTTC
. TRBJ1-2 . TRBV2 CVSSERTFYGYTF TGTGTCAGCAGTGAACGGACATTCTATGGCTACACCTTC
TRBD1 TRBJ1-2 few TRBV6-6 CASSRTGDNYGYTF TGTGCCAGCAGCCGGACAGGGGACAACTATGGCTACACCTTC
. TRBJ2-3 medium-sized TRBV3-1/TRBV3-2 CASSQDWDTQYF TGTGCCAGCAGCCAAGATTGGGATACGCAGTATTTT
TRBD1 TRBJ2-4 . TRBV5-1 CASSPGTGLNIQYF TGCGCCAGCAGCCCTGGGACAGGGCTAAACATTCAGTACTTC
TRBD1 TRBJ1-2 . TRBV19 CASSPTGFVFGYTF TGTGCCAGTAGCCCGACAGGGTTTGTCTTCGGCTACACCTTC
TRBD2 TRBJ2-7 medium-sized TRBV7-9 CASSSLPTSGRTAYEQYF TGTGCCAGCAGCTCCCTACCTACTAGCGGGAGAACGGCCTACGAGCAGTACTTC
. TRBJ2-7 few TRBV6-6 CASSYLGVVGF TGTGCCAGCAGTTACCTCGGGGTCGTCGGCTTC
TRBD1 TRBJ1-6 . TRBV3-1/TRBV3-2 CASSQAPSTGGPNSPLHF TGTGCCAGCAGCCAGGCCCCAAGTACAGGGGGTCCTAATTCACCCCTCCACTTT